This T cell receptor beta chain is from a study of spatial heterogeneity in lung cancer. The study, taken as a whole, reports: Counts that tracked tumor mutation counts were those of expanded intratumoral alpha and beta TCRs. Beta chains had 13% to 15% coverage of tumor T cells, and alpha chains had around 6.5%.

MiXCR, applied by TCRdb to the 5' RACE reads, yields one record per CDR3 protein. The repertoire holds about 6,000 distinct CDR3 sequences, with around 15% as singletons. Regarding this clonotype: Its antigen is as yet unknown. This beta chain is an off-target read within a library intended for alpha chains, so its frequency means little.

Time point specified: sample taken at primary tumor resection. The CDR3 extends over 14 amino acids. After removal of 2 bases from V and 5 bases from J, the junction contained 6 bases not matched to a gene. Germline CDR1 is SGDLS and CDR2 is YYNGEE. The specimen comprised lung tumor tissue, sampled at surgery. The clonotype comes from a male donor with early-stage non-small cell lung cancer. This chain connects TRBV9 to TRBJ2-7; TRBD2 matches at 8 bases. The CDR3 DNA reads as TGTGCCAGCAGCGTCGGGAGGGCCGACAACGAGCAGTACTTC. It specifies CASSVGRADNEQYF.